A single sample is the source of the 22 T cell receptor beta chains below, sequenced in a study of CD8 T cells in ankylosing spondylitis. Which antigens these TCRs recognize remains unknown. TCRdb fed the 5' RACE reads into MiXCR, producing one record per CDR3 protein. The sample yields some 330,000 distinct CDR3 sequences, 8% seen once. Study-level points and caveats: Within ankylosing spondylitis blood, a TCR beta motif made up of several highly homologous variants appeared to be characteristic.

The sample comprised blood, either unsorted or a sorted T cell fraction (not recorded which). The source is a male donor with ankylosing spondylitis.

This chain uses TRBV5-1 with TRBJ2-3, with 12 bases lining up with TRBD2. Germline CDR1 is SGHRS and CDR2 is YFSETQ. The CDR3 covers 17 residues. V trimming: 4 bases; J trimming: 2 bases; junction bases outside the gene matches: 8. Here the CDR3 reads CASSPGLAGANTDTQYF. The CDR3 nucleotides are TGCGCCAGCAGCCCGGGACTAGCGGGCGCGAACACAGATACGCAGTATTTT. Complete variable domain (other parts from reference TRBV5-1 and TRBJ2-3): KAGVTQTPRYLIKTRGQQVTLSCSPISGHRSVSWYQQTPGQGLQFLFEYFSETQRNKGNFPGRFSGRQFSNSRSEMNVSTLELGDSALYLCASSPGLAGANTDTQYFGPGTRLTVL.

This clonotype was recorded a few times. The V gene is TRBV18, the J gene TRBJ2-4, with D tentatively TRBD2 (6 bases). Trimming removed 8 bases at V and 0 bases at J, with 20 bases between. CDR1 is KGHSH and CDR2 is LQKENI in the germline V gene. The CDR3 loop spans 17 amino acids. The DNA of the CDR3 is TGTGCCAGCAGACCCCGTGGAGGGGATGGAGCCAAAAACATTCAGTACTTC. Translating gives CASRPRGGDGAKNIQYF.

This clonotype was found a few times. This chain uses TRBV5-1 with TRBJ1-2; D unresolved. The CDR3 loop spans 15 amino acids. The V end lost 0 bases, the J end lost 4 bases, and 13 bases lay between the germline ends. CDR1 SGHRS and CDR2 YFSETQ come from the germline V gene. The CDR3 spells CASSLEARAGYGYTF. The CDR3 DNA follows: TGCGCCAGCAGCTTGGAGGCTAGGGCAGGCTATGGCTACACCTTC.

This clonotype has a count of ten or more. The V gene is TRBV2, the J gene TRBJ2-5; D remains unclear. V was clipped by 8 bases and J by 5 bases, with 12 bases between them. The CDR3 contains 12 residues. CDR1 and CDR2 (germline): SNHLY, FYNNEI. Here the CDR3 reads CASGVSMETQYF. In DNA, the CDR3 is TGTGCCAGCGGCGTCAGTATGGAGACCCAGTACTTC.

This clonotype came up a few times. The CDR3 region has the DNA TGTGCCAGCTCACCATTTCTGACCGATGGGAACACTGAAGCTTTCTTT. This codes for CASSPFLTDGNTEAFF. V gene TRBV18 combines with J gene TRBJ1-1, with D unresolved. The CDR3 is 16 residues long. The germline CDR1 and CDR2 sequences are KGHSH and LQKENI. Deletions cut 2 bases from V and 1 base from J, with 14 bases between.

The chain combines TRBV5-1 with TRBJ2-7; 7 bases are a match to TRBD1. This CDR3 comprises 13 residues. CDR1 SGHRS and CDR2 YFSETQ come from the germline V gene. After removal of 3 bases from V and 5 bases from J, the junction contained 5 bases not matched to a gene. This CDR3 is CASSWDSLNEQYF. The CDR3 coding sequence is TGCGCCAGCAGCTGGGACAGTCTTAACGAGCAGTACTTC.

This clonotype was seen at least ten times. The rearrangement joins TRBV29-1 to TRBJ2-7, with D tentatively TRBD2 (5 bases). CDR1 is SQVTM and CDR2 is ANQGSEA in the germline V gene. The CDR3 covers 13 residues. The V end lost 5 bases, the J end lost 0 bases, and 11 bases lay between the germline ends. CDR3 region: CSVWGGSSYEQYF. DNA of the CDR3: TGCAGCGTTTGGGGTGGGAGCTCCTACGAGCAGTACTTC.

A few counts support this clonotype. The chain's CDR3 is CASRGRRMNTEAFF. The CDR3 DNA reads as TGTGCCAGCAGGGGTCGGCGGATGAACACTGAAGCTTTCTTT. The chain employs TRBV25-1 and TRBJ1-1, with D uncertain. CDR1 is MGHDK and CDR2 is SYGVNS in the germline V gene. V lost 6 bases and J 0 bases, leaving 11 bases between the germline ends. The CDR3 spans 14 residues.

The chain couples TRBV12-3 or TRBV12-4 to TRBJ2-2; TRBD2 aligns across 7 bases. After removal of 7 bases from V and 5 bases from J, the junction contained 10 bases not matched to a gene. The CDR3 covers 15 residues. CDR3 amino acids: CASIPAGGRTGELFF. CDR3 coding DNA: TGTGCCAGCATTCCCGCCGGGGGGAGAACCGGGGAGCTGTTTTTT.

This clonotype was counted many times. As DNA, the CDR3 is TGTGCCAGCAGTGACCCTATCTCCAGGGGACCAAAGGGGCAGTACTTC. It translates to CASSDPISRGPKGQYF. The rearrangement links TRBV25-1 to TRBJ2-7; perhaps TRBD1 as D (6 bases). The germline V gene encodes CDR1 MGHDK and CDR2 SYGVNS. V lost 3 bases and J 9 bases, leaving 24 bases between the germline ends. The CDR3 contains 16 residues.

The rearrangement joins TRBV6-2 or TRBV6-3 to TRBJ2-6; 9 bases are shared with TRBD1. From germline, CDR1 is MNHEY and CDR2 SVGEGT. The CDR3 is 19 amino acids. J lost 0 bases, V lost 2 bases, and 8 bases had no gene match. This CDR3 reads CASSYPNRGPSSGANVLTF. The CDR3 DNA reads TGTGCCAGCAGTTACCCCAACAGGGGGCCAAGCTCTGGGGCCAACGTCCTGACTTTC.

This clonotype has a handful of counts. The CDR3 DNA follows: TGTGCCAGCAGCGTGGGGAGCCCCTACGAGCAGTACTTC. Its translation is CASSVGSPYEQYF. The genes are TRBV5-6 and TRBJ2-7, with D perhaps TRBD2 (5 bases). The CDR3 sequence is 13 residues long. The germline V and J ends were trimmed by 4 bases and 2 bases, with 10 bases remaining between them. Germline CDR1 SGHDT, CDR2 YYEEEE.

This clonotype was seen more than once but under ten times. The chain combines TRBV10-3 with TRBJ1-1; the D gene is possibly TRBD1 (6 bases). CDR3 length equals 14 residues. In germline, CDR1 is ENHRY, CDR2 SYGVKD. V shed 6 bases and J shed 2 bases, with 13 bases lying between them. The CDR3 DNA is TGTGCCATCAGACGTGGACAGCCTAACACTGAAGCTTTCTTT. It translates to CAIRRGQPNTEAFF.

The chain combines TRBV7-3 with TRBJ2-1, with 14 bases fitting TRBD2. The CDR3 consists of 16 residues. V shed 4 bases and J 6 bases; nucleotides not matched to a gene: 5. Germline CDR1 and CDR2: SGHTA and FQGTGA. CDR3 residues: CASSSPGLAGANEQFF. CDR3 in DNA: TGTGCCAGCAGCTCCCCGGGACTAGCGGGAGCCAATGAGCAGTTCTTC.

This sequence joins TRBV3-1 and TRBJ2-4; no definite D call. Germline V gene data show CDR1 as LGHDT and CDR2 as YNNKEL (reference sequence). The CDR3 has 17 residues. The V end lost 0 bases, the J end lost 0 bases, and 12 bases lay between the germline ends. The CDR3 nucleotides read TGTGCCAGCAGCCAAGAACCAGGCCCCATAGCCAAAAACATTCAGTACTTC. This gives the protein CASSQEPGPIAKNIQYF.

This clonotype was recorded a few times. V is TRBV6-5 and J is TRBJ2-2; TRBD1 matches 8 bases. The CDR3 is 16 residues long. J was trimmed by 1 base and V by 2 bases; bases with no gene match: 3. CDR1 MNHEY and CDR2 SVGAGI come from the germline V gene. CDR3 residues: CASSYQTGENTGELFF. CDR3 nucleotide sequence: TGTGCCAGCAGTTACCAGACAGGGGAGAACACCGGGGAGCTGTTTTTT.

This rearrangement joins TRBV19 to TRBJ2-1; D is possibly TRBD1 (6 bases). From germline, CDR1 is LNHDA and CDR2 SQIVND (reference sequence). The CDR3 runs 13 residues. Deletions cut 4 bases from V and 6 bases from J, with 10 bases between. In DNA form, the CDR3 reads TGTGCCAGTAGTAGGACAGTGATCAATGAGCAGTTCTTC. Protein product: CASSRTVINEQFF.

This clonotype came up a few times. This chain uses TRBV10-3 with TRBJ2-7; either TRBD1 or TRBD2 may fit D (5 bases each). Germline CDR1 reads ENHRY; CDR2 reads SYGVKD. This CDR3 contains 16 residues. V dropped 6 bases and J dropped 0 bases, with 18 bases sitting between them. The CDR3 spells CAISLMGPVSSYEQYF. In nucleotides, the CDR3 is TGTGCCATCAGCTTAATGGGACCGGTGAGCTCCTACGAGCAGTACTTC.

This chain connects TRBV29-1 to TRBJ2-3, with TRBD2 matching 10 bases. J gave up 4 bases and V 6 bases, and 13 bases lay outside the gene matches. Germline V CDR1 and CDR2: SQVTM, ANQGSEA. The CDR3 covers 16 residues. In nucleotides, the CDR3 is TGCAGCGTGGGTCGGTCAGCGGGAGGGCTTGCAGATACGCAGTATTTT. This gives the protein CSVGRSAGGLADTQYF.

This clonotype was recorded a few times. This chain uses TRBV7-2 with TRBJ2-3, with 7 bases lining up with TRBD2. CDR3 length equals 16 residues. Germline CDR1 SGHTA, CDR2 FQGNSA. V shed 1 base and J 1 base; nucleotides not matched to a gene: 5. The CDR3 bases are TGTGCCAGCAGCTTAGAAGGGAGGGGTGGCACAGATACGCAGTATTTT. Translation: CASSLEGRGGTDTQYF.

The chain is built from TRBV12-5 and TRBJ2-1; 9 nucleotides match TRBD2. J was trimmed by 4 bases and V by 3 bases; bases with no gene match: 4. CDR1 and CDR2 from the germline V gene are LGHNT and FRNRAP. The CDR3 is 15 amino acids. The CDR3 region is CASGFRLAVYNEQFF. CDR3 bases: TGTGCTAGTGGTTTTAGACTAGCGGTATACAATGAGCAGTTCTTC.

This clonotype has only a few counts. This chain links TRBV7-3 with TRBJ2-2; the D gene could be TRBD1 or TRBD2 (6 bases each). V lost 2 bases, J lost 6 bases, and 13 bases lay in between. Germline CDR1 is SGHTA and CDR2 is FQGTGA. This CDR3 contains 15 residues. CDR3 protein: CASSLSGGVAGELFF. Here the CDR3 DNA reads TGTGCCAGCAGCTTATCCGGGGGCGTTGCCGGGGAGCTGTTTTTT.